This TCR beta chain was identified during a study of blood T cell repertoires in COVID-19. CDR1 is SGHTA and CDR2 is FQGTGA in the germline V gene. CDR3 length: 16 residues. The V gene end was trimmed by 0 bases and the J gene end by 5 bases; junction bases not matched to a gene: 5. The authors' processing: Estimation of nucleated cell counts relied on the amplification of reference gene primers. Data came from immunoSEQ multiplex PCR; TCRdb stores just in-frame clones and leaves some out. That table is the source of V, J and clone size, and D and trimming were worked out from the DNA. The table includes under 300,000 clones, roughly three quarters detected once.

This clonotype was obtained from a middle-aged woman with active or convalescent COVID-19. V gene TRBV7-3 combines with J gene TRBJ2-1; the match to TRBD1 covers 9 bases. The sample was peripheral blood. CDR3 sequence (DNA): TGTGCCAGCAGCTTAACTACAGGGGGCGTACACAATGAGCAGTTCTTC. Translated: CASSLTTGGVHNEQFF.